This TCR beta chain was sequenced during a study of shared clonotypes between healthy human individuals. Background on the study: The study used three CD4 naive, three CD4 memory, two CD8 naive and one CD8 memory plate per donor.

About this clone itself: The antigen remains unidentified.

Each subset's genomic DNA was split evenly across several immunoSEQ plates. This table comes from immunoSEQ multiplex PCR, and its TCRdb copy is limited to in-frame clones, with some not included. The sample has 2 million to 2.5 million clones, approximately 95% seen once; the top ten hold 0.39%. Study outcomes and limitations: Clonotypes which were not shared had lower generation probabilities than clonotypes that all four donors shared. Donors were few, which limited the genetic and exposure-history diversity represented.

Source material: naive CD4+ T cells from PBMCs. Subset meaning: CD45RA+ positively selected. The receptor was derived from a man between 18 and 29 years old in good health. Some clones in this sample may be carry-over from other donors' samples.

The CDR3 reads CATLKYEWYF. The CDR3 coding sequence is TGTGCCACCCTCAAGTACGAGTGGTACTTC. The chain recombines TRBV28 with TRBJ2-7; D is ambiguous. V shed 10 bases and J shed 12 bases, with 16 bases lying between them. CDR3 size: 10 residues. Germline V lookup: CDR1 MDHEN, CDR2 SYDVKM.